This TCR beta chain was identified during a study of T cell responses to AZD1222 COVID-19 vaccine. Produced via immunoSEQ multiplex PCR; TCRdb's table is partial and in-frame only. Of over 150,000 clones in the sample, 70% to 90% were seen once. Points from the study as a whole: In all cases, repertoires were sampled only after the peak T cell response. Nearly half of the spike-specific TCRs reportedly recognize variant regions that carry no mutations. With dominance at 160-218 and 743-854, vaccine-associated CD4 TCRs spanned spike.

Trimming removed 9 bases from V and 0 bases from J, with 15 bases in between. The CDR3 runs 15 residues. Germline V gene data show CDR1 as SGHRS and CDR2 as YFSETQ. Notes on this clone: The antigen is not known.

This chain links TRBV5-1 with TRBJ2-2, with unresolved D. Sequencing used peripheral blood, obtained 28 days after the second AZD1222 dose. This sequence was found in an adult who received the AZD1222 COVID-19 vaccine. The CDR3 loop reads CANRTVAANTGELFF. DNA of the CDR3: TGCGCCAACAGAACGGTGGCGGCGAACACCGGGGAGCTGTTTTTT.